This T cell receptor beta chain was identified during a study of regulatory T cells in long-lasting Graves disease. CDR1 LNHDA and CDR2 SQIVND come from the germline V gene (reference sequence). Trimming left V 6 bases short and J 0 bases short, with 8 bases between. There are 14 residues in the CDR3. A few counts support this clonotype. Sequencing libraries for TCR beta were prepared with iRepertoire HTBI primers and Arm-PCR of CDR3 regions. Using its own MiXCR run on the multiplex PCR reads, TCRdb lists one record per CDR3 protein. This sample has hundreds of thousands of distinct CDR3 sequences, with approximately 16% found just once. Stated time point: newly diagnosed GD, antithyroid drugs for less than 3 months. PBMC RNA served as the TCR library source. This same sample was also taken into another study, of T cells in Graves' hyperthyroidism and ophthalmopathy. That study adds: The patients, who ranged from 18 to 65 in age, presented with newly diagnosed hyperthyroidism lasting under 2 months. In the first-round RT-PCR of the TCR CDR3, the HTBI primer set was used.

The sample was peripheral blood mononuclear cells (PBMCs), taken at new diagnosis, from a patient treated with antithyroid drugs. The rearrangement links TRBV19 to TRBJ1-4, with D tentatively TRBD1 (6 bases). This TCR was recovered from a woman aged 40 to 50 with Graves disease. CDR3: CASRQGSTNEKLFF. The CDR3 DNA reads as TGTGCCAGTAGACAGGGATCAACTAATGAAAAACTGTTTTTT.